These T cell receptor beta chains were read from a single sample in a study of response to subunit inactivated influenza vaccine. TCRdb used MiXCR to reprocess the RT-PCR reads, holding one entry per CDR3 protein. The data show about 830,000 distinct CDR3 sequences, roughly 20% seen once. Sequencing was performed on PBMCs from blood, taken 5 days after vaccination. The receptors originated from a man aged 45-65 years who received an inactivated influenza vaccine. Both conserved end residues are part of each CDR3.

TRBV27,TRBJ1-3,CASSKTGGSGNTIYF
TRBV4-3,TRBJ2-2,CASSQAPDQGGELFF
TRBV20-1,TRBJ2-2,CSARDHQASGSGTGELFF
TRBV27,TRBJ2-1,CASSSSGLGSSEQFF
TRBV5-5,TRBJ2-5,CASSRTPQGGETQYF
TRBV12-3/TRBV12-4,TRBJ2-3,CASSTHRVTQYF
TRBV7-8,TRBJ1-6,CASSSKGGNNSPLHF
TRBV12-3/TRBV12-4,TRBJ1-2,CASSSQGPLGGYTF
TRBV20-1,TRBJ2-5,CSAEPQETQYF
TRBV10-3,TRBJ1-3,CAISGRPASGNTIYF
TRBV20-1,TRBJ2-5,CSARVVGGETQYF
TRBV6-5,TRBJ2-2,CASSYGLLNTGELFF
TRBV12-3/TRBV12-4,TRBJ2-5,CASSPWAGAGQETQYF
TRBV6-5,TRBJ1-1,CASSYSWGEFEAFF
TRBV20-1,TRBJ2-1,CSARDWASGGYNEQFF
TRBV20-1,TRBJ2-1,CSARNPRSYNEQFF
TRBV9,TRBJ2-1,CASSVDGSGTYNEQFF